This T cell receptor beta chain was captured in a study of T cells in Graves' hyperthyroidism and ophthalmopathy. The germline gives CDR1 SEHNR, CDR2 FQNEAQ (reference sequence). This CDR3 is built from 17 residues. With V trimmed by 5 bases and J by 3 bases, 10 bases remained unmatched. The PBMCs had their origin in around 9.1 ml of fresh peripheral blood. Amplification yielded TCR beta CDR3 regions, with RNA transcripts as the source. Researchers ran a first-round RT-PCR on the TCR CDR3 using the HTBI primer set. TCRdb reanalysed the multiplex PCR reads using MiXCR and keeps one entry per CDR3 protein. The sample carries around 700,000 distinct CDR3 sequences, over 15% recorded once.

What was sequenced was blood. The receptor was isolated from a woman between 45 and 65 years old with Graves' hyperthyroidism that later progressed to Graves' ophthalmopathy. The rearrangement joins TRBV7-9 to TRBJ1-1, with 12 bases aligning to TRBD1. DNA for the CDR3: TGTGCCAGCAGCCGTGGGACAGGGGGCGAAACCCACACTGAAGCTTTCTTT. Translation gives CASSRGTGGETHTEAFF.